Below, 24 T cell receptor beta chains from the same sample are listed, as sequenced in a study of T-cell memory formation after mild COVID-19. TCRdb redid the calling of the 5' RACE reads with MiXCR, one entry per CDR3 protein. This sample has roughly 45,000 distinct CDR3 sequences, with around a quarter found just once. Sequenced sample: PBMCs or a T cell subset sorted from them (not recorded which). The receptor source for this set is a man in his late teens or twenties who had mild COVID-19 (a few samples of this study predate the infection). Cell type and time point are not known.

The CDR3 coding sequence is TGTGCCAGCATCGACTACAGGGCGAACACTGAAGCTTTCTTT. Encoded protein: CASIDYRANTEAFF. This rearrangement joins TRBV7-2 to TRBJ1-1; D possibly corresponds to TRBD1 (6 bases). CDR3 length: 14 residues. Trimming shortened V by 7 bases and J by 1 base, and 13 bases separated the two germline ends. Looked up from germline, CDR1 is SGHTA and CDR2 is FQGNSA.

This clonotype was seen a few times. The rearrangement uses TRBV19 and TRBJ2-7, with D tentatively TRBD2 (6 bases). This CDR3 comprises 14 residues. Germline V gives CDR1 LNHDA, CDR2 SQIVND (reference sequence). With 7 bases removed from V and 2 bases from J, the gap between germline ends came to 15 bases. CDR3 nucleotide sequence: TGTGCCAGTACCCAAACCGGCGGGGCCTACGAGCAGTACTTC. Protein: CASTQTGGAYEQYF.

V usage is TRBV18 and J usage is TRBJ1-5; D is ambiguous. The CDR3 sequence is 14 residues long. Germline CDR1 is KGHSH and CDR2 is LQKENI. V lost 2 bases and J lost 7, with 12 bases in between. DNA of the CDR3: TGTGCCAGCTCACCAGTCGGGAGGGAACAGCCCCAGCATTTT. Its protein product is CASSPVGREQPQHF.

This clonotype was detected a few times. The chain is built from TRBV20-1 and TRBJ1-1; 10 bases agree with TRBD1. CDR1 is DFQATT, CDR2 SNEGSKA, per germline (reference sequence). This CDR3 is built from 11 residues. Germline trimming cut 7 bases from V and 7 bases from J; bases unmatched to any gene: 3. Here the CDR3 DNA reads TGCAGTGGGGGACAGGGGATTGAAGCTTTCTTT. Translated, it gives CSGGQGIEAFF.

This clonotype showed up just a few times. The CDR3 coding sequence is TGTGCCAGCAGCTTAGGGCCAGAATACGAGCAGTACGTC. Protein sequence: CASSLGPEYEQYV. The chain uses TRBV7-2 and TRBJ2-7; the D is unclear. The V gene lost 1 base and the J gene lost 4 bases, with 8 bases spanning the gap. The CDR3 is made up of 13 amino acids. Germline CDR1 is SGHTA and CDR2 is FQGNSA.

The chain couples TRBV7-6 to TRBJ2-2; 8 bases map to TRBD2. The CDR3 spans 18 residues. The J segment lost 2 bases and the V segment lost 1 base, leaving 9 bases of the junction unmatched. Germline V gene lookup returns CDR1 SGHVS and CDR2 FNYEAQ. The CDR3 DNA is TGTGCCAGCAGCTTAGTGGGGGCGAGCGGGGGCAACACCGGGGAGCTGTTTTTT. Translating it yields CASSLVGASGGNTGELFF.

The chain recombines TRBV13 with TRBJ1-6, with 9 nucleotides matching TRBD1. The CDR3 loop spans 15 amino acids. Per germline, CDR1 PRHDT and CDR2 FYEKMQ (reference sequence). The V segment lost 5 bases and the J segment 10 bases; nucleotides outside the gene matches: 9. CDR3 sequence: CASSPGQGLGSPLHF. CDR3 sequence (DNA): TGTGCCAGCAGCCCGGGACAGGGACTGGGATCACCCCTCCACTTT.

The chain uses TRBV4-3 and TRBJ1-5; D is ambiguous. The V gene lost 4 bases and the J gene lost 0 bases, with 10 bases spanning the gap. This CDR3 comprises 15 residues. Germline loops: CDR1 LGHNA, CDR2 YSLEER. As DNA, the CDR3 is TGCGCCAGCAGCCCGGACGGGAATAGCAATCAGCCCCAGCATTTT. This gives the protein CASSPDGNSNQPQHF.

The chain combines TRBV6-6 with TRBJ2-3, with 12 nucleotides matching TRBD1. The CDR3 is 14 amino acids. The germline gives CDR1 MNHNY, CDR2 SVGAGI (reference sequence). The V gene end was trimmed by 8 bases and the J gene end by 3 bases; junction bases not matched to a gene: 3. CDR3: CASQGQGATDTQYF. For the CDR3, the DNA is TGTGCCAGCCAGGGACAGGGGGCGACAGATACGCAGTATTTT.

This clonotype was detected ten times or more. J is TRBJ2-5 and V is TRBV25-1; D possibly corresponds to TRBD1 (5 bases). V was trimmed by 1 base and J by 5 bases, leaving 5 bases between them. There are 12 residues in the CDR3. CDR1 and CDR2 from the germline V gene are MGHDK and SYGVNS. The DNA of the CDR3 is TGTGCCAGCAGTGAATGGGGCGAGACCCAGTACTTC. Translating gives CASSEWGETQYF.

J is TRBJ2-5 and V is TRBV15, with 8 nucleotides matching TRBD1. Germline CDR1 is LNHNV and CDR2 is YYDKDF (reference sequence). V was pared by 0 bases and J by 5 bases, with 8 bases of the junction left unmatched. The CDR3 consists of 16 residues. The DNA for the CDR3 is TGTGCCACCAGCAGAGATTCAGGGGGCGCCGGGGAGACCCAGTACTTC. It translates to CATSRDSGGAGETQYF.

A few counts support this clonotype. The rearrangement links TRBV6-2 or TRBV6-3 to TRBJ1-1; D ambiguous. Germline CDR1 MNHEY, CDR2 SVGEGT. The CDR3 is 14 residues long. Trimming shortened V by 0 bases and J by 6 bases, and 11 bases separated the two germline ends. CDR3 protein: CASSYSWGTSEAFF. The CDR3, as DNA: TGTGCCAGCAGTTACTCGTGGGGAACATCTGAAGCTTTCTTT.

This clonotype was counted only a few times. The chain employs TRBV12-3 or TRBV12-4 and TRBJ2-2; TRBD1 matches at 7 bases. The CDR3 extends over 17 amino acids. V dropped 8 bases and J dropped 0; count of bases not matched to a gene: 12. The CDR3 is CASLVGQVVANTGELFF. CDR3 DNA sequence: TGTGCCAGCCTCGTCGGACAGGTCGTCGCGAACACCGGGGAGCTGTTTTTT.

This rearrangement joins TRBV4-1 to TRBJ1-1; a possible D gene is TRBD1 (6 bases). CDR1 and CDR2 (germline): MGHRA, YSYEKL. Between the trimmed V and J ends, which lost 3 bases and 1 base, there was a span of 12 bases. This CDR3 region has 15 residues. In DNA form, the CDR3 reads TGCGCCAGCAGCCAGTTGACGGGGGCGAACACTGAAGCTTTCTTT. It is translated as CASSQLTGANTEAFF.

About this clonotype: At one end the junction does not follow the germline gene, possibly because of a read error. The V gene is TRBV5-3, the J gene TRBJ1-5; D perhaps matches TRBD1 (6 bases). TRBV5-3 is filed as an ORF, its function uncertain. CDR3 length: 15 amino acids. The CDR3 loop reads CARILTGDGNQPHHF. CDR3 coding DNA: TGTGCCAGAATCCTGACAGGAGACGGCAATCAGCCCCATCATTTT.

The V and J genes are TRBV5-1 and TRBJ2-7; 11 bases line up with TRBD2. J gave up 2 bases and V 4 bases, and 8 bases lay outside the gene matches. The CDR3 extends over 16 amino acids. Germline loops: CDR1 SGHRS, CDR2 YFSETQ. CDR3 protein: CASSPPASGGTYEQYF. The CDR3 DNA is TGCGCCAGCAGCCCCCCGGCTAGCGGGGGGACCTACGAGCAGTACTTC.

This chain links TRBV7-8 with TRBJ2-3; TRBD2 matches at 8 bases. This CDR3 has 16 amino acids. J lost 2 bases, V lost 4 bases, and 8 bases had no gene match. Germline CDR1 and CDR2: SGHVS and FQNEAQ. CDR3 nucleotides: TGTGCCAGCAGCTCTTTGAGCGGGGGCCCCACAGATACGCAGTATTTT. Protein sequence: CASSSLSGGPTDTQYF.

The chain uses TRBV9 and TRBJ2-7; D assignment may be TRBD1 or TRBD2 (5 bases each). The CDR3 runs 15 residues. Germline V lookup: CDR1 SGDLS, CDR2 YYNGEE. V dropped 0 bases and J dropped 0 bases, with 10 bases sitting between them. CDR3 bases: TGTGCCAGCAGCGTAGATGGGACCCACTCCTACGAGCAGTACTTC. It specifies CASSVDGTHSYEQYF.

This chain connects TRBV21-1 to TRBJ2-6; the table calls TRBD1, which could not be checked here. TRBV21-1 is marked as a pseudogene. This CDR3 spans 21 amino acids. CDR3 bases: TGTGCCAGCAGCAAAGTTCCGGGACAGGGTTTAGGGCACTCTGGGGCCAACGTCCTGACTTTC. Its translation is CASSKVPGQGLGHSGANVLTF.

The table lists this clonotype with a few counts. The chain employs TRBV27 and TRBJ2-7, with D possibly being TRBD1 or TRBD2 (5 bases each). The germline gives CDR1 MNHEY, CDR2 SMNVEV (reference sequence). The CDR3 is 12 amino acids. The CDR3 DNA reads TGTCACGGGGCAGAATTACCCTACGAGCAGTACGTC. This sequence encodes CHGAELPYEQYV.

V usage is TRBV6-2 or TRBV6-3 and J usage is TRBJ2-3, with D possibly TRBD1 on 5 matching bases. Germline V gene lookup returns CDR1 MNHEY and CDR2 SVGEGT. This CDR3 contains 13 residues. V was shortened by 6 bases and J by 4 bases, with 11 bases between the two germline ends. DNA of the CDR3: TGTGCCAGCAGCCTACAAGGGGCAGATACGCAGTATTTT. Its translation is CASSLQGADTQYF.

The chain joins TRBV6-5 to TRBJ2-5; D remains unclear. CDR1 is MNHEY, CDR2 SVGAGI, per germline. Trimming removed 0 bases at V and 5 bases at J, with 10 bases between. The CDR3 has 14 amino acids. The CDR3 bases are TGTGCCAGCAGTTACTCCTCCTCGTTGGAGACCCAGTACTTC. Protein: CASSYSSSLETQYF.

V usage is TRBV24-1 and J usage is TRBJ2-5; D gene uncertain. Germline values: CDR1 KGHDR, CDR2 SFDVKD. The CDR3 loop spans 15 amino acids. The V end lost 4 bases, the J end lost 0 bases, and 11 bases lay between the germline ends. CDR3: CATSDPRGHQETQYF. For the CDR3, the DNA is TGTGCCACCAGTGACCCCCGAGGACACCAAGAGACCCAGTACTTC.

This clonotype was counted a few times. This sequence joins TRBV4-3 and TRBJ2-7; possibly TRBD1 for D (5 bases). There are 14 residues in the CDR3. The V end lost 0 bases, the J end lost 6 bases, and 12 bases lay between the germline ends. CDR1 is LGHNA, CDR2 YSLEER, per germline. CDR3 loop: CASSQEQGTVEQYF. The CDR3, as DNA: TGCGCCAGCAGCCAAGAGCAGGGTACAGTCGAGCAGTACTTC.